This T cell receptor (beta chain) is drawn from a study of T cell repertoires in cytomegalovirus infection. MiXCR was run by TCRdb on the reads, yielding one entry per CDR3 protein. This sample has approximately 400,000 distinct CDR3 sequences; roughly 31% occur once, and the top ten carry roughly 15%. As to this clonotype: The target antigen is unknown. With a much larger clone just one base away, this may be a read error.

Study conclusions and caveats: The ex vivo response was dominated by HLA-C-restricted CMV-specific TCR beta clonotypes.

The sample comprised PBMCs. The sequence was obtained from a human donor in good health (CMV status not recorded). Some clones in this sample may be carry-over from other donors' samples.

CDR3 in amino acids: CASSPQENTEAFF. Here the CDR3 DNA reads TGTGCCAGCAGTCCACAGGAGAACACTGAAGCTTTCTTT. The chain is built from TRBV6-4 and TRBJ1-1; D may be TRBD1 (5 bases). Looked up from germline, CDR1 is MRHNA and CDR2 is SNTAGT. This CDR3 contains 13 residues. Between the trimmed V and J ends, which lost 5 bases and 1 base, there was a span of 8 bases.